This entry features one T cell receptor (beta chain) sequence. Its specificity is unknown. TCRdb recomputed calls from the reads with MiXCR, one row per CDR3 protein. Found here are some 940,000 distinct CDR3 sequences, roughly 30% of them singletons; the top ten hold more than 12%. The data belong to a study of T cell repertoires in cytomegalovirus infection. Study overall: The public TCR beta signatures pointed to both CMV infection and matching HLA type.

V lost 2 bases and J lost 3, with 8 bases in between. Per germline, CDR1 MNHEY and CDR2 SMNVEV (reference sequence). This CDR3 region has 14 residues. The source material was cultured CD8+ T cells from PBMCs, sampled from culture after CMV antigen stimulation. The receptor was isolated from a human donor in good health (CMV status not recorded). Some clones in this sample may be carry-over from other donors' samples. V and J are TRBV27 and TRBJ2-4; unclear D gene. For the CDR3, the DNA is TGTGCCAGCAGTTTAGGAAGATACAAAAACATTCAGTACTTC. It encodes CASSLGRYKNIQYF.